Sequencing of this T cell receptor (beta chain) was carried out in a study of T cell changes during pregnancy in multiple sclerosis. The assay was immunoSEQ multiplex PCR, and TCRdb's table has in-frame clones only and misses some. This table holds 69,000 or so clones, roughly nine tenths found once. The sample in question was CD4+ T cells from peripheral blood mononuclear cells, obtained in the third trimester of pregnancy. This TCR came from a female donor in good health, enrolled as a control in a pregnancy study.

CDR3 sequence: CASSSQVNTEAFF. CDR3 coding DNA: TGTGCCAGCAGTTCACAGGTGAACACTGAAGCTTTCTTT. This chain connects TRBV6-5 to TRBJ1-1; D perhaps matches TRBD1 (5 bases). This CDR3 is built from 13 residues. CDR1 MNHEY and CDR2 SVGAGI come from the germline V gene. The V gene lost 4 bases and the J gene lost 0 bases, with 6 bases spanning the gap.